These T cell receptor beta chains were read from a single sample in a study of identical twins. TCRdb reanalysed the 5' RACE reads using MiXCR and keeps one entry per CDR3 protein. The table lists fewer than 550,000 distinct CDR3 sequences, 15% of them singletons, with about 0.4% in the top ten. These same records also appear under a second study, on yellow fever vaccine responses in identical twins.

Sequenced: CD4+ T cells sorted from blood. These receptors all stem from a woman aged 18-29 years in good health. CDR3s leave out the opening cysteine and the closing phenylalanine or tryptophan.

cdr3_aa	v_call	j_call
ASSRVGATGELF	TRBV25-1	TRBJ2-2
ASSSRTFGAF	TRBV5-6	TRBJ1-1
ASSGPRRDNTQY	TRBV6-1	TRBJ2-3
ASSKIDSTNTGELF	TRBV19	TRBJ2-2
ASKPRGNSYEQY	TRBV27	TRBJ2-7
ASSSRVRSYNEQF	TRBV12-3/TRBV12-4	TRBJ2-1
ASSLTGTGQY	TRBV5-8	TRBJ2-3
ASVPMGISYKEQF	TRBV2	TRBJ2-1
ASSQVETEAF	TRBV3-1	TRBJ1-1
ASSAFTRLTYSTDTQY	TRBV11-2	TRBJ2-3
ASRRSDYGYT	TRBV28	TRBJ1-2
ASSFGSTEAF	TRBV7-9	TRBJ1-1
ASSLEARETGELF	TRBV5-1	TRBJ2-2
ASSWYRNEQF	TRBV7-9	TRBJ2-1
AISKKELNTGELF	TRBV10-3	TRBJ2-2
ASSSRDRVAYNEQF	TRBV19	TRBJ2-1
SARDPKGSGELF	TRBV20-1	TRBJ2-2
ASSQTYTGELF	TRBV6-1	TRBJ2-2
ASSSGQNYGYT	TRBV6-6	TRBJ1-2
ATQTQREATGELF	TRBV28	TRBJ2-2
ASSMDRTLYGYT	TRBV5-1	TRBJ1-2
ASSGTGTGAYEQY	TRBV12-3/TRBV12-4	TRBJ2-7
ASSQDLFYEQY	TRBV14	TRBJ2-7
AISEGLMNEQF	TRBV10-3	TRBJ2-1
ASSLAARSSYNEQF	TRBV7-2	TRBJ2-1
ASSLTTGAGNTIY	TRBV6-1	TRBJ1-3
ASSQTSGGGLNEQF	TRBV3-1	TRBJ2-1
ASSGSGNYGYT	TRBV3-1	TRBJ1-2
ASSFTTSGPGDTQY	TRBV7-9	TRBJ2-3
SFKEGGTEAF	TRBV29-1	TRBJ1-1
ATSRDGGRAGDGTEAF	TRBV15	TRBJ1-1
ASSVESSYNEQF	TRBV2	TRBJ2-1
SALGQESFSNQPQH	TRBV20-1	TRBJ1-5
ASSLQGDEQF	TRBV7-9	TRBJ2-1
ASSLEINTGELF	TRBV11-2	TRBJ2-2
ATGRVTGVAGELF	TRBV10-3	TRBJ2-2
SARESGRFETQY	TRBV20-1	TRBJ2-5
ASSQGLADPWNEQF	TRBV5-1	TRBJ2-1
ASSQATGEQY	TRBV3-1	TRBJ2-7
ASSPHGGGSTGELF	TRBV28	TRBJ2-2